The next 32 T cell receptor beta chains were all read from a single sample in a study of shared clonotypes between healthy human individuals (dated by TCRdb to 2019 to 2021). CD8 naive samples consisted of CD45RO-negative cells that were positively selected for CCR7, yielding a CD45RA+CCR7+ population without TemRA cells. Libraries were built with the immunoSEQ multiplex PCR assay. The clones in this table, taken by TCRdb from immuneACCESS, are in-frame only. Not every clone is retained; where verified, under half of the shortfall comes from an unresolved V gene, and the cause of the rest is unknown. This sample comprises about 590,000 clones, roughly 96% of them detected only once. Clones ranked in the top ten supply 0.1% to 0.11% of the sample. The sample was naive CD8+ T cells sorted from blood. This specimen's cell subset or site label, per the study, means: CD45RA+CCR7+. These receptors were collected from a woman in her thirties in good health.

This rearrangement joins TRBV28 to TRBJ2-2, with D perhaps TRBD2 (6 bases). V was shortened by 2 bases and J by 2 bases, with 12 bases between the two germline ends. Germline assignment: CDR1 MDHEN and CDR2 SYDVKM. CDR3 size: 16 residues. The CDR3, as DNA: TGTGCCAGCAGTTTACGGCTAGCGTATAACACCGGGGAGCTGTTTTTT. Protein product: CASSLRLAYNTGELFF.

The J gene is TRBJ1-5, the V gene TRBV28; D gene uncertain. Germline loops: CDR1 MDHEN, CDR2 SYDVKM. The V end lost 9 bases, the J end lost 3 bases, and 21 bases lay between the germline ends. The CDR3 runs to 16 residues. CDR3 sequence: CASNKGWQDYNQPQHF. CDR3 coding DNA: TGTGCCAGTAACAAGGGTTGGCAGGACTACAATCAGCCCCAGCATTTT.

As to this clone: In the same sample, other DNA sequences code for this CDR3. This chain uses TRBV9 with TRBJ2-1; the match to TRBD2 covers 7 bases. Germline values: CDR1 SGDLS, CDR2 YYNGEE. The CDR3 runs 16 residues. Trimming removed 0 bases from V and 1 base from J; junction bases left unmatched: 4. In nucleotides, the CDR3 is TGTGCCAGCAGCGTAGATGGCGGGAGTTCCTACAATGAGCAGTTCTTC. This sequence encodes CASSVDGGSSYNEQFF.

The chain uses TRBV7-9 and TRBJ2-7; 10 bases are shared with TRBD2. This CDR3 has 15 residues. The V segment lost 4 bases and the J segment 4 bases; nucleotides outside the gene matches: 7. CDR1 is SEHNR, CDR2 FQNEAQ, per germline (reference sequence). The CDR3 is CASSSSGRAGYEQYF. As DNA, the CDR3 is TGTGCCAGCAGCTCTAGCGGGAGAGCGGGATACGAGCAGTACTTC.

The chain links TRBV7-9 to TRBJ2-2, with a possible D match to TRBD1 (6 bases). V lost 5 bases and J lost 4, with 14 bases in between. Germline lookup yields CDR1 SEHNR and CDR2 FQNEAQ (reference sequence). There are 15 residues in the CDR3. CDR3 DNA: TGTGCCAGCAGCGGCCGGGTGGACAGCACCGGGGAGCTGTTTTTT. Translation: CASSGRVDSTGELFF.

Concerning this clone itself: Distinct nucleotide sequences in the sample also encode this CDR3. V usage is TRBV7-9 and J usage is TRBJ1-1, with D perhaps TRBD1 (5 bases). Trimming took 1 base from V and 6 from J, leaving 6 bases between them. Germline values: CDR1 SEHNR, CDR2 FQNEAQ (reference sequence). This CDR3 spans 12 amino acids. Here the CDR3 reads CASSLGGAEAFF. The CDR3 bases are TGTGCCAGCAGCTTAGGAGGGGCTGAAGCTTTCTTT.

This clone has only a few counts. The chain combines TRBV6-5 with TRBJ2-2; D is unresolved. This CDR3 region has 12 residues. Trimming removed 5 bases from V and 6 bases from J, with 7 bases in between. CDR1 and CDR2 (germline): MNHEY, SVGAGI. The CDR3 region is CASSSPPGELFF. The CDR3 coding sequence is TGTGCCAGCAGTAGCCCTCCCGGGGAGCTGTTTTTT.

V is TRBV5-4 and J is TRBJ1-1; 7 bases fit TRBD1. Germline CDR1 is SGHNT and CDR2 is YYREEE (reference sequence). The CDR3 spans 14 residues. Trimming removed 0 bases from V and 7 bases from J; junction bases left unmatched: 6. The CDR3 sequence: CASSLGQGYVEAFF. The CDR3, as DNA: TGTGCCAGCAGCTTGGGACAGGGTTATGTTGAAGCTTTCTTT.

This chain uses TRBV7-9 with TRBJ2-1, with D perhaps TRBD2 (5 bases). Trimming stripped 0 bases from V and 4 bases from J, with 16 bases between. CDR1 and CDR2 from the germline V gene are SEHNR and FQNEAQ (reference sequence). This CDR3 region has 17 residues. In DNA, the CDR3 is TGTGCCAGCAGCTTAGCCGGGCCCGGGATTTTTTACAATGAGCAGTTCTTC. Amino acids: CASSLAGPGIFYNEQFF.

J is TRBJ2-1 and V is TRBV30; D unresolved. V lost 1 base and J 0 bases, leaving 10 bases between the germline ends. Germline V gives CDR1 GTSNPN, CDR2 SVGIG (reference sequence). The CDR3 is 15 residues long. The CDR3 nucleotides are TGTGCCTGGAGTGCGACTCTAATCTCCTACAATGAGCAGTTCTTC. The encoded protein is CAWSATLISYNEQFF.

The rearrangement uses TRBV27 and TRBJ1-4; 7 positions match TRBD1. The CDR3 is 15 residues long. The junction had 7 bases not matched to a gene; V was cut back by 6 bases and J by 3 bases. Germline CDR1 is MNHEY and CDR2 is SMNVEV (reference sequence). The CDR3 bases are TGTGCCAGCAGCCAACAGGGGTTCGCTAATGAAAAACTGTTTTTT. It is translated as CASSQQGFANEKLFF.

J is TRBJ1-4 and V is TRBV2; weak D call: TRBD1 (5 bases). Germline V CDR1 and CDR2: SNHLY, FYNNEI. Trimming removed 5 bases at V and 0 bases at J, with 19 bases between. This CDR3 contains 18 residues. The CDR3 DNA reads TGTGCCAGCAGTATCCTGGACACTTTCGTTGCAACTAATGAAAAACTGTTTTTT. As protein: CASSILDTFVATNEKLFF.

The chain joins TRBV28 to TRBJ2-5; D not resolved. The germline V gene has CDR1 MDHEN and CDR2 SYDVKM. V gave up 6 bases and J gave up 5 bases, with 13 bases separating them. The CDR3 is made up of 13 amino acids. Written as DNA, the CDR3 is TGTGCCAGCAGCGATTTTCAGGTCGAGACCCAGTACTTC. It yields the protein CASSDFQVETQYF.

This clone was picked up one time. One junction end does not reproduce the germline sequence, and a read error may be involved. For the CDR3, the DNA is TGTGCCAGCAGTGACCGACAGGGACTCTACTATGAGCAGTTCTTC. This sequence encodes CASSDRQGLYYEQFF. The chain links TRBV6-1 to TRBJ2-1, with D possibly being TRBD1 (7 bases). The CDR3 is 15 amino acids. CDR1 MNHNS and CDR2 SASEGT come from the germline V gene.

This clone came up a few times. The same CDR3 also results from other DNA sequences found in this sample. The chain joins TRBV5-6 to TRBJ1-1; 7 bases match TRBD1. Trimming took 2 bases from V and 6 from J; bases not matched to a gene: 1. This CDR3 comprises 12 residues. Germline CDR1 reads SGHDT; CDR2 reads YYEEEE. The CDR3 region is CASSFGTAEAFF. CDR3 sequence (DNA): TGTGCCAGCAGCTTCGGGACAGCTGAAGCTTTCTTT.

The V and J genes are TRBV7-9 and TRBJ2-5, with 9 nucleotides matching TRBD1. The CDR3 runs 14 residues. The germline V gene has CDR1 SEHNR and CDR2 FQNEAQ (reference sequence). J gave up 5 bases and V 5 bases, and 6 bases lay outside the gene matches. The CDR3 protein is CASSAWTGEETQYF. CDR3 DNA: TGTGCCAGCAGCGCTTGGACAGGGGAGGAGACCCAGTACTTC.

The chain joins TRBV5-1 to TRBJ2-1; D remains unclear. CDR1 and CDR2 from the germline V gene are SGHRS and YFSETQ. Trimming took off 3 bases at V and 5 bases at J, with 6 bases between the two ends. The CDR3 totals 12 residues. In DNA, the CDR3 is TGCGCCAGCAGCTATGACAACAATGAGCAGTTCTTC. Its protein product is CASSYDNNEQFF.

About this clone itself: Other DNA sequences in this specimen translate into the identical CDR3. V is TRBV2 and J is TRBJ2-7; the D gene is possibly TRBD1 (6 bases). Trimming shortened V by 6 bases and J by 0 bases, and 9 bases separated the two germline ends. The germline V gene has CDR1 SNHLY and CDR2 FYNNEI. CDR3 length equals 13 residues. In DNA, the CDR3 is TGTGCCAGCAGGGACAGCAACTCCTACGAGCAGTACTTC. The encoded protein is CASRDSNSYEQYF.

The J gene is TRBJ1-4, the V gene TRBV19, with D perhaps TRBD1 (6 bases). V gave up 2 bases and J gave up 8 bases, with 9 bases separating them. CDR1 is LNHDA and CDR2 is SQIVND in the germline V gene (reference sequence). CDR3 length equals 13 residues. This CDR3 is CASSILGTEKLFF. The CDR3 DNA reads TGTGCCAGTAGTATACTAGGGACAGAAAAACTGTTTTTT.

The chain employs TRBV6-1 and TRBJ1-4; no clear D gene. The length of the CDR3 is 17 residues. From germline, CDR1 is MNHNS and CDR2 SASEGT. V lost 1 base and J lost 7, with 19 bases in between. As DNA, the CDR3 is TGTGCCAGCAGTGAAGGTTTTGTTGTTCGCGGGGTTGAAAAACTGTTTTTT. Its translation is CASSEGFVVRGVEKLFF.

This clone was seen once. This chain uses TRBV9 with TRBJ2-2; TRBD2 matches 8 bases. The CDR3 loop spans 15 amino acids. Germline lookup yields CDR1 SGDLS and CDR2 YYNGEE. Trimming removed 3 bases from V and 4 bases from J; junction bases left unmatched: 5. The CDR3 is CASSAREEGTGELFF. The CDR3 bases are TGTGCCAGCAGCGCGCGGGAGGAGGGCACCGGGGAGCTGTTTTTT. Combining the CDR3 with reference TRBV9 and TRBJ2-2 gives the whole variable domain DSGVTQTPKHLITATGQRVTLRCSPRSGDLSVYWYQQSLDQGLQFLIQYYNGEERAKGNILERFSAQQFPDLHSELNLSSLELGDSALYFCASSAREEGTGELFFGEGSRLTVL.

CDR3 coding DNA: TGTGCCAGCAGCGCACTAGGCGGGGCCAACACCTTC. Protein sequence: CASSALGGANTF. V is TRBV9 and J is TRBJ1-2; maybe TRBD1 (5 bases). Germline CDR1 is SGDLS and CDR2 is YYNGEE. Deletions cut 3 bases from V and 12 bases from J, with 15 bases between. The CDR3 consists of 12 residues.

The J gene is TRBJ2-1, the V gene TRBV6-6, with TRBD2 matching 8 bases. V was pared by 5 bases and J by 0 bases, with 6 bases of the junction left unmatched. The CDR3 runs to 16 residues. Germline loops: CDR1 MNHNY, CDR2 SVGAGI (reference sequence). CDR3 sequence reads: CASSPPAGVSYNEQFF. The CDR3 region has the DNA TGTGCCAGCAGTCCCCCAGCGGGAGTCTCCTACAATGAGCAGTTCTTC.

The rearrangement joins TRBV30 to TRBJ1-1; a weak D match, TRBD1 (5 bases). Trimming removed 3 bases from V and 5 bases from J, with 10 bases in between. The CDR3 extends over 12 amino acids. Germline V gene sequence: CDR1 GTSNPN, CDR2 SVGIG (reference sequence). The CDR3 DNA sequence: TGTGCCTGGAGGGGGGGTGGAACTGAAGCTTTCTTT. Its protein product is CAWRGGGTEAFF.

A remark on this clone: Distinct nucleotide sequences in the sample also encode this CDR3. The chain couples TRBV2 to TRBJ1-3; no definite D call. The germline CDR1 and CDR2 sequences are SNHLY and FYNNEI. The CDR3 consists of 14 residues. Trimming removed 6 bases at V and 0 bases at J, with 9 bases between. Here the CDR3 DNA reads TGTGCCAGCAGAGACCGAGGCTCTGGAAACACCATATATTTT. Its translation is CASRDRGSGNTIYF.

V gene TRBV20-1 combines with J gene TRBJ2-7; the D is unclear. V was clipped by 7 bases and J by 6 bases, with 13 bases between them. This CDR3 contains 11 residues. The V gene's germline CDR1 is DFQATT and CDR2 SNEGSKA (reference sequence). The CDR3 spells CSDLRGIEQYF. DNA of the CDR3: TGCAGTGACCTGCGTGGGATCGAGCAGTACTTC.

This rearrangement joins TRBV5-6 to TRBJ2-7; D tentatively fits TRBD1 or TRBD2 (5 bases each). The germline gives CDR1 SGHDT, CDR2 YYEEEE. The V and J ends lost 3 bases and 1 base respectively, with 11 bases between them. The CDR3 extends over 14 amino acids. CDR3 sequence: CASSSGTESYEQYF. CDR3 DNA: TGTGCCAGCAGCTCGGGGACGGAATCCTACGAGCAGTACTTC. Filled out from reference TRBV5-6 and TRBJ2-7, the complete variable domain reads DAGVTQSPTHLIKTRGQQVTLRCSPKSGHDTVSWYQQALGQGPQFIFQYYEEEERQRGNFPDRFSGHQFPNYSSELNVNALLLGDSALYLCASSSGTESYEQYFGPGTRLTVT.

The rearrangement links TRBV5-5 to TRBJ1-1; D unclear. Germline V gene lookup returns CDR1 SGHKS and CDR2 YYEKEE (reference sequence). V was pared by 4 bases and J by 1 base, with 8 bases between. The CDR3 runs to 13 residues. The CDR3 reads CASSRYQNTEAFF. In DNA form, the CDR3 reads TGTGCCAGCAGCCGGTACCAGAACACTGAAGCTTTCTTT.

V and J are TRBV27 and TRBJ2-3, with a weak D call TRBD1 (6 bases). Germline V gene sequence: CDR1 MNHEY, CDR2 SMNVEV (reference sequence). Trimming left V 3 bases short and J 2 bases short, with 15 bases between. CDR3 length equals 16 residues. The CDR3 sequence: CASSFSPGQLTDTQYF. CDR3 in DNA: TGTGCCAGCAGTTTTAGTCCAGGACAGCTCACAGATACGCAGTATTTT.

The rearrangement links TRBV4-1 to TRBJ2-1, with D unclear. Trimming took off 1 base at V and 10 bases at J, with 14 bases between the two ends. This CDR3 region has 14 residues. Germline CDR1 and CDR2: MGHRA and YSYEKL. CDR3 nucleotide sequence: TGCGCCAGCAGCCAAGCGAACCCCCCAAGAGAGCAGTTCTTC. Translated, it gives CASSQANPPREQFF.

V usage is TRBV30 and J usage is TRBJ2-3; D remains unclear. There are 12 residues in the CDR3. CDR1 GTSNPN and CDR2 SVGIG come from the germline V gene (reference sequence). V was clipped by 4 bases and J by 1 base, with 6 bases between them. The CDR3 DNA follows: TGTGCCTGGACTGCTGGCACAGATACGCAGTATTTT. As protein: CAWTAGTDTQYF.

This rearrangement joins TRBV13 to TRBJ2-6; D is unresolved. CDR3 length: 15 amino acids. Trimming shortened V by 5 bases and J by 1 base, and 9 bases separated the two germline ends. Germline CDR1 PRHDT, CDR2 FYEKMQ (reference sequence). The CDR3 region has the DNA TGTGCCAGCAGCAACGGGCTATCTGGGGCCAACGTCCTGACTTTC. Residues: CASSNGLSGANVLTF. Based on the CDR3 plus reference TRBV13 and TRBJ2-6, the full variable domain is AAGVIQSPRHLIKEKRETATLKCYPIPRHDTVYWYQQGPGQDPQFLISFYEKMQSDKGSIPDRFSAQQFSDYHSELNMSSLELGDSALYFCASSNGLSGANVLTFGAGSRLTVL.